This T cell receptor (beta chain) came from a study of T-cell memory formation after mild COVID-19. From the 5' RACE reads, TCRdb called clonotypes with MiXCR, one entry per CDR3 protein. Found here are fewer than 350,000 distinct CDR3 sequences, roughly 15% of them singletons; the top ten hold more than 20%. This CDR3 has 12 amino acids. CDR1 and CDR2 (germline): DFQATT, SNEGSKA (reference sequence). V was clipped by 3 bases and J by 5 bases, with 11 bases between them. This TCR derives from a man in his late teens or twenties who had mild COVID-19 (a few samples of this study predate the infection). Cell type and time point are not known. The sequencing input was PBMCs or a T cell subset sorted from them (not recorded which). The chain joins TRBV20-1 to TRBJ2-7; no clear D gene. The CDR3 DNA is TGCAGTGCTAGGTCCGGATTTAACGAGCAGTACTTC. Translating gives CSARSGFNEQYF.